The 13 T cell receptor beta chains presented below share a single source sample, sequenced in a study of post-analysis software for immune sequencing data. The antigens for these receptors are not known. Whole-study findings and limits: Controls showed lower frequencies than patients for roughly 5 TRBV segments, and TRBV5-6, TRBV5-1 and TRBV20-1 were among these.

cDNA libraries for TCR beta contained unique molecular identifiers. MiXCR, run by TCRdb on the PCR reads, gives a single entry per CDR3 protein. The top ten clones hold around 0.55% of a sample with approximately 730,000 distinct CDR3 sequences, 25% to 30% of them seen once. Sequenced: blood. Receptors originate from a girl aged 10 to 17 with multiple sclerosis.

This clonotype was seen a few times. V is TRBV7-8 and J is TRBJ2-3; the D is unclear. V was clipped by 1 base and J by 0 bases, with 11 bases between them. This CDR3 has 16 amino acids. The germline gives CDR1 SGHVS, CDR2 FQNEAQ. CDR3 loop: CASSLEELTSTDTQYF. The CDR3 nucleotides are TGTGCCAGCAGCTTAGAAGAGCTAACTAGCACAGATACGCAGTATTTT.

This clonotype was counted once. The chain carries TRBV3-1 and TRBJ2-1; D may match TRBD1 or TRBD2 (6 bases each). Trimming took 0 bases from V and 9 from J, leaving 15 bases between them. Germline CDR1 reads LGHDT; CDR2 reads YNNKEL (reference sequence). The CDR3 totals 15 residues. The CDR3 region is CASSQDHTGAGEQFF. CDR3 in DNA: TGTGCCAGCAGCCAAGATCATACGGGGGCGGGTGAGCAGTTCTTC.

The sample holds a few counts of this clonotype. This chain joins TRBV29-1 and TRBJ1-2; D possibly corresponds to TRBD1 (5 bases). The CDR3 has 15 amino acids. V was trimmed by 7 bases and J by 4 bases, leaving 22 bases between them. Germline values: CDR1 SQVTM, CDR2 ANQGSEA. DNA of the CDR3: TGCAGCGCCCCGGACCGGGACCTCCGACCCTATGGCTACACCTTC. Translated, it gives CSAPDRDLRPYGYTF.

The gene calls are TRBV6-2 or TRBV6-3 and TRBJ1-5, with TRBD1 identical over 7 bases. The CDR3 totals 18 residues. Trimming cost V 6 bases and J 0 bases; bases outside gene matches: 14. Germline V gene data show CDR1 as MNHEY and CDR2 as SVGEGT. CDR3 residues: CASSPRQGLLLSNQPQHF. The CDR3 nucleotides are TGTGCCAGCAGCCCCAGACAGGGCCTTTTACTTAGCAATCAGCCCCAGCATTTT.

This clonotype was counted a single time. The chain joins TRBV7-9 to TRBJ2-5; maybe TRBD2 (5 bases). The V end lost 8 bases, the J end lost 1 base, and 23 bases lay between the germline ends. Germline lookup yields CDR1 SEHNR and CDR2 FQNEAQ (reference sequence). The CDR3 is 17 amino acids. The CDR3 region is CASALTSGWETQETQYF. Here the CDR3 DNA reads TGTGCCAGCGCCCTCACATCGGGGTGGGAGACCCAAGAGACCCAGTACTTC.

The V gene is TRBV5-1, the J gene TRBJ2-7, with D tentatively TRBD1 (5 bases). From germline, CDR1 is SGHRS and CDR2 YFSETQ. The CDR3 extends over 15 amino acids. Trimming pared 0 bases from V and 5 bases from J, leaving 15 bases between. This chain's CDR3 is CASSLGTGRVDEQYF. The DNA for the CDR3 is TGCGCCAGCAGCTTGGGGACCGGCAGGGTCGACGAGCAGTACTTC.

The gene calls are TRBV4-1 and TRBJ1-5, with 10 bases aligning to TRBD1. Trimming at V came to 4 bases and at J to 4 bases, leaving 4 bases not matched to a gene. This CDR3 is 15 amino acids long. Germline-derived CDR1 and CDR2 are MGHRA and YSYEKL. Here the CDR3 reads CASSPGTGANQPQHF. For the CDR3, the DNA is TGCGCCAGCAGCCCCGGGACAGGGGCTAATCAGCCCCAGCATTTT.

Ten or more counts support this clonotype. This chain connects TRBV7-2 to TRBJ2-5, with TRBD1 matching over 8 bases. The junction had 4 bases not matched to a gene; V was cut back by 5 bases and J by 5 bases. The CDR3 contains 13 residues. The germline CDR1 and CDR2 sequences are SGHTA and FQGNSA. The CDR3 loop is CASSTNRGETQYF. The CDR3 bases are TGTGCCAGCAGCACGAACAGGGGGGAGACCCAGTACTTC. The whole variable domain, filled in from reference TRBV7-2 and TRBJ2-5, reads GAGVSQSPSNKVTEKGKDVELRCDPISGHTALYWYRQSLGQGLEFLIYFQGNSAPDKSGLPSDRFSAERTGGSVSTLTIQRTQQEDSAVYLCASSTNRGETQYFGPGTRLLVL.

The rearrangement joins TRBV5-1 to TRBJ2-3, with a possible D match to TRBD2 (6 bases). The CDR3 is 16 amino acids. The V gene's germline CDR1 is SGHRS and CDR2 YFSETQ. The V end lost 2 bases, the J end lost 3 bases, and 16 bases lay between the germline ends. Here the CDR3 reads CASSFAAGTQTDTQYF. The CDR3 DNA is TGCGCCAGCAGCTTTGCCGCGGGGACCCAGACAGATACGCAGTATTTT.

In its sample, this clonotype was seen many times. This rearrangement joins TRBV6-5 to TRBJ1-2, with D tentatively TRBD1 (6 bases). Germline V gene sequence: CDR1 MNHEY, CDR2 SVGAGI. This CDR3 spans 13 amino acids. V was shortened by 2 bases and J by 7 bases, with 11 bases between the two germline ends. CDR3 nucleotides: TGTGCCAGCAGTTACGCGACAGGCGGTGGCTACACCTTC. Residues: CASSYATGGGYTF.

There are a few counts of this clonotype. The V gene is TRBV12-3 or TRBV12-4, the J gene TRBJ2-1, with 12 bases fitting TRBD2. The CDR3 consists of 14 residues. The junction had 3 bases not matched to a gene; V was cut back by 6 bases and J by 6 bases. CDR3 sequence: CASRASGRGNEQFF. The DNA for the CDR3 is TGTGCCAGCAGGGCTAGCGGGAGGGGCAATGAGCAGTTCTTC.

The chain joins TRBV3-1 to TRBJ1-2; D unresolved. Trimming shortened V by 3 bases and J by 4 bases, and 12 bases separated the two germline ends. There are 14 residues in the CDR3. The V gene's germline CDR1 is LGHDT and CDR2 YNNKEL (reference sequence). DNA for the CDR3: TGTGCCAGCAGCCAGGGCCCAGGAAGCTATGGCTACACCTTC. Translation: CASSQGPGSYGYTF.

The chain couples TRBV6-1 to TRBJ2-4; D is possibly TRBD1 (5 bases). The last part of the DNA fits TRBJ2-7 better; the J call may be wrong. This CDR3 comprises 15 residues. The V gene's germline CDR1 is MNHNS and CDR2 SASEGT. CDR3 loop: CASSELGQRTLEQYF. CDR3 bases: TGTGCCAGCAGTGAATTAGGACAAAGGACCCTCGAGCAGTACTTC.